The 20 T cell receptor beta chains below come from one sample, sequenced in a study of cytomegalovirus exposure and HLA in healthy donors (dated by TCRdb to about 2017). Library prep was done by the immunoSEQ multiplex PCR assay. For the multiplex PCR, a mixture combining 60 forward primers for TCR Vbeta segments and 13 reverse primers for TCR Jbeta segments was used. The source is immuneACCESS, and TCRdb retained only in-frame sequences with V and J called. Part of the clones is not carried over; for the studies checked, unresolved V genes explain less than half of this, and the remainder is unexplained. The sample contains over 150,000 clones, over 75% of them found a single time. About 1.9% of the sample rests with the top ten. The specimen sequenced was PBMCs. The receptor set was obtained from a human donor in good health.

The chain uses TRBV6-5 and TRBJ2-3; 13 bases are shared with TRBD2. The CDR3 totals 15 residues. V shed 4 bases, J shed 7 bases, and the junction held 5 bases outside the gene matches. Germline lookup yields CDR1 MNHEY and CDR2 SVGAGI. The CDR3 DNA reads TGTGCCAGCAGTTGGACTAGCGGGGGTAGTAATACGCAGTATTTT. This encodes CASSWTSGGSNTQYF.

V is TRBV5-1 and J is TRBJ2-1; 9 bases fit TRBD1. The junction had 11 bases not matched to a gene; V was cut back by 4 bases and J by 6 bases. From germline, CDR1 is SGHRS and CDR2 YFSETQ. This CDR3 contains 16 residues. The CDR3 nucleotides read TGCGCCAGCAGCGAACAGGGGGCTGGACATCTCAATGAGCAGTTCTTC. The encoded protein is CASSEQGAGHLNEQFF.

This chain uses TRBV7-2 with TRBJ2-7; the match to TRBD1 covers 9 bases. V shed 1 base and J 6 bases; nucleotides not matched to a gene: 10. Germline V gene data show CDR1 as SGHTA and CDR2 as FQGNSA. The CDR3 totals 16 residues. The DNA for the CDR3 is TGTGCCAGCAGCTTAGAAACCCGGGACAGGGAGGCCGAGCAGTACTTC. It specifies CASSLETRDREAEQYF.

The chain employs TRBV11-3 and TRBJ1-1, with 10 bases identical to TRBD1. Germline V gene lookup returns CDR1 SGHNT and CDR2 YENEEA. The CDR3 contains 14 residues. With V trimmed by 3 bases and J by 6 bases, 4 bases remained unmatched. The CDR3 region has the DNA TGTGCCAGCAGCTTGGACAGGGGGTCCGCTGAAGCTTTCTTT. Protein product: CASSLDRGSAEAFF.

The chain uses TRBV7-2 and TRBJ2-5; 8 bases line up with TRBD1. The CDR3 loop spans 16 amino acids. J lost 1 base, V lost 0 bases, and 4 bases had no gene match. In germline, CDR1 is SGHTA, CDR2 FQGNSA. CDR3 region: CASSLAGRGPQETQYF. The CDR3 coding sequence is TGTGCCAGCAGCTTAGCAGGCAGGGGGCCCCAAGAGACCCAGTACTTC.

The V and J genes are TRBV19 and TRBJ2-7; 9 bases fit TRBD2. CDR1 and CDR2 from the germline V gene are LNHDA and SQIVND (reference sequence). The CDR3 sequence is 16 residues long. V was clipped by 3 bases and J by 2 bases; unmatched bases: 8. The CDR3 spells CASSMGGGGAPYEQYF. CDR3 DNA: TGTGCCAGTAGTATGGGCGGCGGGGGGGCCCCCTACGAGCAGTACTTC.

The chain is built from TRBV4-3 and TRBJ2-7, with a tentative D call TRBD2 (6 bases). This CDR3 contains 16 residues. Germline V lookup: CDR1 LGHNA, CDR2 YSLEER. V gave up 1 base and J gave up 7 bases, with 20 bases separating them. The CDR3 reads CASSQGTTLGGLEQYF. The CDR3 DNA follows: TGCGCCAGCAGCCAAGGGACTACCCTTGGGGGACTTGAGCAGTACTTC.

This rearrangement joins TRBV19 to TRBJ1-2; D perhaps matches TRBD1 (5 bases). V gave up 8 bases and J gave up 6 bases, with 22 bases separating them. Germline CDR1 LNHDA, CDR2 SQIVND (reference sequence). The CDR3 length is 15 residues. In DNA form, the CDR3 reads TGTGCCAGTTCCTACTCATTGGGGGGGTCGGATGGCTACACCTTC. Protein sequence: CASSYSLGGSDGYTF.

The chain couples TRBV2 to TRBJ2-3; 7 bases align to TRBD2. Germline V gene sequence: CDR1 SNHLY, CDR2 FYNNEI. The CDR3 has 15 residues. Germline trimming cut 4 bases from V and 3 bases from J; bases unmatched to any gene: 7. In DNA form, the CDR3 reads TGTGCCAGCAGTGCACGGGGGGTTTATACAGATACGCAGTATTTT. Translating it yields CASSARGVYTDTQYF.

The chain couples TRBV9 to TRBJ1-1, with TRBD1 matching 8 bases. J was trimmed by 4 bases and V by 3 bases; bases with no gene match: 5. From germline, CDR1 is SGDLS and CDR2 YYNGEE. The CDR3 length is 14 residues. The CDR3 nucleotides read TGTGCCAGCAGCGGACAGGGGAGGGCCACTGAAGCTTTCTTT. Its translation: CASSGQGRATEAFF.

CDR3 amino acids: CASSFDPGPLSGNTIYF. The CDR3 DNA is TGTGCCAGCAGCTTTGATCCAGGGCCCCTCTCTGGAAACACCATATATTTT. This chain uses TRBV7-8 with TRBJ1-3, with a weak D call TRBD1 (5 bases). The CDR3 has 17 residues. Between the trimmed V and J ends, which lost 3 bases and 0 bases, there was a span of 15 bases. Germline CDR1 reads SGHVS; CDR2 reads FQNEAQ. Complete variable domain (other parts from reference TRBV7-8 and TRBJ1-3): GAGVSQSPRYKVAKRGQDVALRCDPISGHVSLFWYQQALGQGPEFLTYFQNEAQLDKSGLPSDRFFAERPEGSVSTLKIQRTQQEDSAVYLCASSFDPGPLSGNTIYFGEGSWLTVV.

This chain uses TRBV7-2 with TRBJ1-5; the D is unclear. The V and J ends lost 1 base and 6 bases respectively, with 10 bases between them. CDR1 is SGHTA, CDR2 FQGNSA, per germline. The CDR3 loop spans 14 amino acids. The CDR3 coding sequence is TGTGCCAGCAGCTTAGGAGGTGGGTTTCAGCCCCAGCATTTT. It specifies CASSLGGGFQPQHF.

J is TRBJ2-7 and V is TRBV21-1; the table names TRBD2, a call not compared with the DNA. TRBV21-1 is a pseudogene. The CDR3 runs to 15 residues. The CDR3 DNA reads TGTGCCAGCAGCTTAACCCCGGGGGACGCCTACGAGCAGTACTTC. This encodes CASSLTPGDAYEQYF.

The CDR3 DNA is TGTGCCACCCCCGGACAGGGTCGGACCGGGGAGCTGTTTTTT. Protein product: CATPGQGRTGELFF. The gene calls are TRBV2 and TRBJ2-2, with TRBD1 matching over 8 bases. There are 14 residues in the CDR3. V gave up 10 bases and J gave up 5 bases; unmatched junction bases: 9. Germline V gene sequence: CDR1 SNHLY, CDR2 FYNNEI.

This sequence joins TRBV19 and TRBJ1-6, with 8 nucleotides matching TRBD1. Germline CDR1 reads LNHDA; CDR2 reads SQIVND (reference sequence). The V segment lost 5 bases and the J segment 9 bases; nucleotides outside the gene matches: 9. This CDR3 is built from 15 residues. The chain's CDR3 is CASSAGTGGVSPLHF. The CDR3, as DNA: TGTGCCAGTAGTGCCGGGACAGGCGGGGTTTCACCCCTCCACTTT.

The V and J genes are TRBV25-1 and TRBJ1-2; D may be TRBD1 (6 bases). Trimming took off 5 bases at V and 4 bases at J, with 11 bases between the two ends. The germline CDR1 and CDR2 sequences are MGHDK and SYGVNS. This CDR3 region has 13 residues. As DNA, the CDR3 is TGTGCCAGCAGTTACAGGGAAGCCTATGGCTACACCTTC. It specifies CASSYREAYGYTF.

This chain joins TRBV7-2 and TRBJ1-1, with TRBD1 identical over 7 bases. In germline, CDR1 is SGHTA, CDR2 FQGNSA. V lost 5 bases, J lost 1 base, and 10 bases stayed unmatched. The CDR3 is made up of 16 amino acids. The CDR3 DNA reads as TGTGCCAGCAGCCCCCGGGGGGGACAGAGGAACACTGAAGCTTTCTTT. As protein: CASSPRGGQRNTEAFF. Based on the CDR3 plus reference TRBV7-2 and TRBJ1-1, the full variable domain is GAGVSQSPSNKVTEKGKDVELRCDPISGHTALYWYRQSLGQGLEFLIYFQGNSAPDKSGLPSDRFSAERTGGSVSTLTIQRTQQEDSAVYLCASSPRGGQRNTEAFFGQGTRLTVV.

The V and J genes are TRBV10-3 and TRBJ1-5; D gene unclear. Trimming shortened V by 6 bases and J by 0 bases, and 9 bases separated the two germline ends. The CDR3 covers 14 residues. Germline CDR1 and CDR2: ENHRY and SYGVKD. The CDR3 region has the DNA TGTGCCATCAGGCGGTCTAATAGCAATCAGCCCCAGCATTTT. Translated, it gives CAIRRSNSNQPQHF.

The chain recombines TRBV18 with TRBJ2-7; perhaps TRBD1 as D (6 bases). The CDR3 length is 15 residues. V gave up 2 bases and J gave up 1 base, with 12 bases separating them. The germline V gene has CDR1 KGHSH and CDR2 LQKENI. The CDR3 sequence is CASSPMGQTSYEQYF. CDR3 DNA: TGTGCCAGCTCACCAATGGGACAAACGTCCTACGAGCAGTACTTC.

The CDR3 DNA sequence: TGTGCCAGCAGCTTAGGAGGTTCCCGGGGAAACACTGAAGCTTTCTTT. Encoded protein: CASSLGGSRGNTEAFF. The chain employs TRBV7-3 and TRBJ1-1; D not resolved. Germline loops: CDR1 SGHTA, CDR2 FQGTGA. CDR3 length: 16 amino acids. The V end was cut by 2 bases, the J end by 2 bases, with 15 bases between.